These T cell receptor beta chains were read from a single sample in a study of T cell changes during pregnancy in multiple sclerosis. The method was immunoSEQ multiplex PCR; TCRdb's version includes in-frame clones alone and lacks a portion of them. The table has roughly 38,000 clones, more than 85% seen once. Sequences were derived from CD4+ T cells from peripheral blood mononuclear cells, sampled after pregnancy. These receptors were taken from a female donor in good health, enrolled as a control in a pregnancy study. Each CDR3 is given with its conserved first and last residue. D genes are given only for firm matches. Clone size is not always given. Where it is, it says once, few, many or a class for expanded clones.

len: 14; v_gene: TRBV5-4; abundance: .; d_gene: .; j_gene: TRBJ1-3; CDR3aa: CASSLSGRGNTIYF; CDR3nt: TGTGCCAGCAGCTTGTCAGGGCGTGGAAACACCATATATTTT
len: 13; v_gene: TRBV7-2; abundance: .; d_gene: .; j_gene: TRBJ1-4; CDR3aa: CASSPGAFEKLFF; CDR3nt: TGTGCCAGCAGCCCCGGAGCCTTTGAAAAACTGTTTTTT
len: 15; v_gene: TRBV13; abundance: .; d_gene: TRBD2; j_gene: TRBJ2-3; CDR3aa: CASRYLAGYTDTQYF; CDR3nt: TGTGCCAGCAGATATCTAGCGGGATACACAGATACGCAGTATTTT
len: 13; v_gene: TRBV4-2; abundance: .; d_gene: .; j_gene: TRBJ2-7; CDR3aa: CASSQELPYEQYF; CDR3nt: TGTGCCAGCAGCCAAGAACTCCCCTACGAGCAGTACTTC
len: 13; v_gene: TRBV9; abundance: .; d_gene: .; j_gene: TRBJ2-1; CDR3aa: CASSVATGNEQFF; CDR3nt: TGTGCCAGCAGCGTAGCTACCGGGAACGAGCAGTTCTTC
len: 16; v_gene: TRBV5-4; abundance: .; d_gene: TRBD2; j_gene: TRBJ2-2; CDR3aa: CASSLRLAGRTGELFF; CDR3nt: TGTGCCAGCAGCTTGCGACTAGCGGGCCGCACCGGGGAGCTGTTTTTT
len: 14; v_gene: TRBV19; abundance: .; d_gene: TRBD1; j_gene: TRBJ1-2; CDR3aa: CASSIGTDPYGYTF; CDR3nt: TGTGCCAGTAGTATCGGGACAGATCCCTATGGCTACACCTTC
len: 17; v_gene: TRBV1; abundance: few; d_gene: .; j_gene: TRBJ2-2; CDR3aa: CTSRQQGLAGDTGELFF; CDR3nt: TGCACCAGCAGACAGCAAGGACTAGCGGGAGATACCGGGGAGCTGTTTTTT
len: 15; v_gene: TRBV6-5; abundance: .; d_gene: .; j_gene: TRBJ2-6; CDR3aa: CASRRFGSGANVLTF; CDR3nt: TGTGCCAGCAGACGGTTCGGCTCTGGGGCCAACGTCCTGACTTTC
len: 15; v_gene: TRBV28; abundance: .; d_gene: TRBD2; j_gene: TRBJ2-1; CDR3aa: CASRTGGPLENEQFF; CDR3nt: TGTGCCAGCAGGACGGGGGGGCCATTAGAAAATGAGCAGTTCTTC
len: 15; v_gene: TRBV28; abundance: .; d_gene: .; j_gene: TRBJ2-7; CDR3aa: CASRDRDSISYEQYF; CDR3nt: TGTGCCAGCAGGGATCGGGACTCGATCTCCTACGAGCAGTACTTC
len: 16; v_gene: TRBV28; abundance: .; d_gene: .; j_gene: TRBJ2-7; CDR3aa: CASSPAWGQGTYEQYF; CDR3nt: TGTGCCAGCAGTCCCGCTTGGGGGCAGGGAACCTACGAGCAGTACTTC
len: 14; v_gene: TRBV25-1; abundance: .; d_gene: TRBD1; j_gene: TRBJ2-7; CDR3aa: CASSEGQGHYEQYF; CDR3nt: TGTGCCAGCAGTGAGGGACAGGGCCACTACGAGCAGTACTTC
len: 13; v_gene: TRBV11-2; abundance: .; d_gene: .; j_gene: TRBJ1-1; CDR3aa: CASSFDRGTEAFF; CDR3nt: TGTGCCAGCAGCTTCGACCGGGGCACTGAAGCTTTCTTT
len: 13; v_gene: TRBV29-1; abundance: .; d_gene: .; j_gene: TRBJ2-7; CDR3aa: CSVEEDITYEQYF; CDR3nt: TGCAGCGTTGAAGAGGACATCACCTACGAGCAGTACTTC
len: 16; v_gene: TRBV6-1; abundance: .; d_gene: .; j_gene: TRBJ2-6; CDR3aa: CASSEALASGANVLTF; CDR3nt: TGTGCCAGCAGTGAAGCGTTGGCCTCTGGGGCCAACGTCCTGACTTTC
len: 15; v_gene: TRBV5-1; abundance: .; d_gene: TRBD1; j_gene: TRBJ1-6; CDR3aa: CASSLTGDRTSPLHF; CDR3nt: TGCGCCAGCAGCTTGACCGGGGACAGAACTTCACCCCTCCACTTT
len: 14; v_gene: TRBV7-8; abundance: .; d_gene: TRBD1; j_gene: TRBJ1-2; CDR3aa: CASSAGGFGYGYTF; CDR3nt: TGTGCCAGCAGCGCAGGGGGGTTCGGGTATGGCTACACCTTC
len: 13; v_gene: TRBV28; abundance: .; d_gene: .; j_gene: TRBJ1-1; CDR3aa: CASHRYMNTEAFF; CDR3nt: TGTGCCAGTCACAGGTACATGAACACTGAAGCTTTCTTT
len: 21; v_gene: TRBV19; abundance: .; d_gene: TRBD2; j_gene: TRBJ2-1; CDR3aa: CASSFRPQGDLAGGPHNEQFF; CDR3nt: TGTGCCAGTAGTTTTCGACCCCAGGGAGATCTAGCGGGAGGGCCCCACAATGAGCAGTTCTTC
len: 17; v_gene: TRBV27; abundance: .; d_gene: TRBD2; j_gene: TRBJ2-2; CDR3aa: CASSLRTSGGVTGELFF; CDR3nt: TGTGCCAGCAGTTTACGGACTAGCGGGGGAGTCACCGGGGAGCTGTTTTTT
len: 14; v_gene: TRBV5-1; abundance: .; d_gene: TRBD2; j_gene: TRBJ2-5; CDR3aa: CASSFWGGQETQYF; CDR3nt: TGCGCCAGCAGCTTTTGGGGGGGCCAAGAGACCCAGTACTTC
len: 16; v_gene: TRBV7-9; abundance: .; d_gene: .; j_gene: TRBJ2-1; CDR3aa: CASSLLGGLLTHEQFF; CDR3nt: TGTGCCAGCAGCTTATTGGGGGGGCTTCTTACCCATGAGCAGTTCTTC
len: 14; v_gene: TRBV7-6; abundance: .; d_gene: TRBD1; j_gene: TRBJ1-2; CDR3aa: CASSLGTGDYGYTF; CDR3nt: TGTGCCAGCAGCCTCGGGACAGGGGACTATGGCTACACCTTC
len: 13; v_gene: TRBV25-1; abundance: .; d_gene: .; j_gene: TRBJ1-4; CDR3aa: CASSPGTNEKLFF; CDR3nt: TGTGCCAGCAGTCCAGGGACTAATGAAAAACTGTTTTTT
len: 16; v_gene: TRBV2; abundance: .; d_gene: TRBD2; j_gene: TRBJ2-7; CDR3aa: CASSERRSSGGAKQYF; CDR3nt: TGTGCCAGCAGTGAACGTCGGAGTAGCGGGGGGGCAAAGCAGTACTTC
len: 14; v_gene: TRBV27; abundance: .; d_gene: .; j_gene: TRBJ2-2; CDR3aa: CASRLVLNTGELFF; CDR3nt: TGTGCCAGTCGACTAGTGTTAAACACCGGGGAGCTGTTTTTT
len: 15; v_gene: TRBV7-3; abundance: .; d_gene: TRBD2; j_gene: TRBJ2-1; CDR3aa: CASSPAGGPIYEQFF; CDR3nt: TGTGCCAGCAGTCCAGCGGGAGGGCCGATTTATGAGCAGTTCTTC
len: 16; v_gene: TRBV7-2; abundance: .; d_gene: TRBD2; j_gene: TRBJ2-5; CDR3aa: CASSLGAGAYLETQYF; CDR3nt: TGTGCCAGCAGCTTAGGAGCGGGGGCTTATCTAGAGACCCAGTACTTC
len: 15; v_gene: TRBV2; abundance: .; d_gene: TRBD1; j_gene: TRBJ1-5; CDR3aa: CASRSGQGDWKPQHF; CDR3nt: TGTGCCAGCAGATCAGGACAGGGGGATTGGAAGCCCCAGCATTTT
len: 14; v_gene: TRBV6-1; abundance: .; d_gene: .; j_gene: TRBJ2-5; CDR3aa: CASTRGRRQETQYF; CDR3nt: TGTGCCAGCACCCGCGGCCGGCGCCAAGAGACCCAGTACTTC
len: 14; v_gene: TRBV27; abundance: .; d_gene: .; j_gene: TRBJ2-2; CDR3aa: CASSPGLNTGELFF; CDR3nt: TGTGCCAGCAGTCCCGGACTAAACACCGGGGAGCTGTTTTTT
len: 15; v_gene: TRBV5-1; abundance: .; d_gene: .; j_gene: TRBJ1-6; CDR3aa: CASSSWTENNSPLHF; CDR3nt: TGCGCCAGCAGCTCCTGGACAGAAAATAATTCACCCCTCCACTTT
len: 15; v_gene: TRBV10-3; abundance: .; d_gene: TRBD1; j_gene: TRBJ2-7; CDR3aa: CAISDMDRSSYEQYF; CDR3nt: TGTGCCATCAGTGACATGGACAGGAGCTCCTACGAGCAGTACTTC
len: 16; v_gene: TRBV6-1; abundance: .; d_gene: TRBD2; j_gene: TRBJ2-7; CDR3aa: CASSGLAGAGTYEQYF; CDR3nt: TGTGCCAGCAGTGGTCTAGCGGGAGCCGGCACCTACGAGCAGTACTTC
len: 16; v_gene: TRBV5-1; abundance: .; d_gene: TRBD2; j_gene: TRBJ2-1; CDR3aa: CASSLSAGTIYNEQFF; CDR3nt: TGCGCCAGCAGCTTGTCGGCGGGGACTATCTACAATGAGCAGTTCTTC
len: 15; v_gene: TRBV9; abundance: .; d_gene: .; j_gene: TRBJ1-1; CDR3aa: CASSLFSQLNTEAFF; CDR3nt: TGTGCCAGCAGTTTATTTTCACAGCTGAACACTGAAGCTTTCTTT
len: 14; v_gene: TRBV7-8; abundance: .; d_gene: .; j_gene: TRBJ1-5; CDR3aa: CASSLGARNQPQHF; CDR3nt: TGTGCCAGCAGCTTGGGCGCAAGGAATCAGCCCCAGCATTTT
len: 14; v_gene: TRBV18; abundance: .; d_gene: .; j_gene: TRBJ1-2; CDR3aa: CASSPGQYSDGYTF; CDR3nt: TGTGCCAGCTCACCAGGACAGTACTCGGATGGCTACACCTTC
len: 15; v_gene: TRBV27; abundance: once; d_gene: TRBD1; j_gene: TRBJ2-7; CDR3aa: CASSSQGEAIYEQYF; CDR3nt: TGTGCCAGCAGTTCACAGGGGGAGGCTATCTACGAGCAGTACTTC
len: 16; v_gene: TRBV19; abundance: .; d_gene: TRBD2; j_gene: TRBJ2-1; CDR3aa: CASSPGWLAGRDEQFF; CDR3nt: TGTGCCAGTAGCCCCGGATGGCTAGCGGGAAGGGATGAGCAGTTCTTC
len: 14; v_gene: TRBV15; abundance: .; d_gene: TRBD2; j_gene: TRBJ2-3; CDR3aa: CATSRPGGSDTQYF; CDR3nt: TGTGCCACCAGCAGACCGGGGGGATCGGATACGCAGTATTTT
len: 12; v_gene: TRBV7-9; abundance: .; d_gene: .; j_gene: TRBJ1-5; CDR3aa: CASSSRYQPQHF; CDR3nt: TGTGCCAGCAGCTCGAGATATCAGCCCCAGCATTTT
len: 13; v_gene: TRBV5-5; abundance: .; d_gene: .; j_gene: TRBJ2-1; CDR3aa: CASSLGGPNEQFF; CDR3nt: TGTGCCAGCAGCTTGGGCGGGCCCAATGAGCAGTTCTTC
len: 14; v_gene: TRBV29-1; abundance: .; d_gene: .; j_gene: TRBJ2-1; CDR3aa: CSAALGGIGDEQFF; CDR3nt: TGCAGCGCAGCCTTAGGCGGGATCGGGGATGAGCAGTTCTTC
len: 12; v_gene: TRBV18; abundance: few; d_gene: .; j_gene: TRBJ2-5; CDR3aa: CASSPPAGTQYF; CDR3nt: TGTGCCAGCTCACCTCCCGCGGGTACCCAGTACTTC
len: 15; v_gene: TRBV6-5; abundance: .; d_gene: .; j_gene: TRBJ2-1; CDR3aa: CASGGGGGPYNEQFF; CDR3nt: TGTGCCAGCGGGGGAGGTGGCGGGCCCTACAATGAGCAGTTCTTC
len: 12; v_gene: TRBV10-2; abundance: .; d_gene: .; j_gene: TRBJ2-7; CDR3aa: CASSTGINEQYF; CDR3nt: TGCGCCAGCAGTACAGGGATCAACGAGCAGTACTTC
len: 15; v_gene: TRBV5-3; abundance: .; d_gene: TRBD2; j_gene: TRBJ2-7; CDR3aa: CARTWGGSEAYEQYF; CDR3nt: TGTGCCAGAACCTGGGGAGGGTCGGAAGCCTACGAGCAGTACTTC
len: 15; v_gene: TRBV5-5; abundance: once; d_gene: .; j_gene: TRBJ2-2; CDR3aa: CASSSGLGDTGELFF; CDR3nt: TGTGCCAGCAGTAGCGGCCTGGGGGACACCGGGGAGCTGTTTTTT
len: 15; v_gene: TRBV7-9; abundance: .; d_gene: TRBD1; j_gene: TRBJ1-4; CDR3aa: CASRPTGTGNEKLFF; CDR3nt: TGTGCCAGCAGGCCGACCGGGACAGGGAATGAAAAACTGTTTTTT
len: 14; v_gene: TRBV28; abundance: .; d_gene: TRBD1; j_gene: TRBJ2-7; CDR3aa: CASSSGTASYEQYF; CDR3nt: TGTGCCAGCAGCTCAGGGACAGCATCCTACGAGCAGTACTTC
len: 17; v_gene: TRBV28; abundance: .; d_gene: TRBD2; j_gene: TRBJ2-3; CDR3aa: CASSRGLAGGRTDTQYF; CDR3nt: TGTGCCAGCAGTCGCGGACTAGCGGGAGGTCGCACAGATACGCAGTATTTT